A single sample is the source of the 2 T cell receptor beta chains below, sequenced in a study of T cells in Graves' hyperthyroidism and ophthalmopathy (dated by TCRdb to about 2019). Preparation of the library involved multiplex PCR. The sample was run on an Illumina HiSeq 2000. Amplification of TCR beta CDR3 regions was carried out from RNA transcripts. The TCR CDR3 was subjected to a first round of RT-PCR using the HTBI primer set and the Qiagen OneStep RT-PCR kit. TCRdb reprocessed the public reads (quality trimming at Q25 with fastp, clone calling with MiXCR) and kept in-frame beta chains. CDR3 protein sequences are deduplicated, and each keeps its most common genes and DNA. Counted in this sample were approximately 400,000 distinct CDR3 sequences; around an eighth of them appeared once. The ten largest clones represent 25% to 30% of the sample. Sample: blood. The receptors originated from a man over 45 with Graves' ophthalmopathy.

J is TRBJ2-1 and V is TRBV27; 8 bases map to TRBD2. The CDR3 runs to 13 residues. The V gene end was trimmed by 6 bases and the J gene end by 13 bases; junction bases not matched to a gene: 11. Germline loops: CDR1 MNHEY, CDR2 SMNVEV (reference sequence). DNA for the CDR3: TGTGCCAGCAGGAAAGCGGGAGCGGTCTTCCAGTTCTTC. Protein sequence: CASRKAGAVFQFF.

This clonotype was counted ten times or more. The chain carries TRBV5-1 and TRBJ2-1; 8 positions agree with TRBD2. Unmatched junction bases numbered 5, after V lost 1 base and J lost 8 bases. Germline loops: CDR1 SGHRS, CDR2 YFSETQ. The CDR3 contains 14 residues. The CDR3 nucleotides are TGCGCCAGCAGCTTGTCCAGCGGGAGAGATGAGCAGTTCTTC. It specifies CASSLSSGRDEQFF. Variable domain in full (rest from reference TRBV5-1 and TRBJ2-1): KAGVTQTPRYLIKTRGQQVTLSCSPISGHRSVSWYQQTPGQGLQFLFEYFSETQRNKGNFPGRFSGRQFSNSRSEMNVSTLELGDSALYLCASSLSSGRDEQFFGPGTRLTVL.